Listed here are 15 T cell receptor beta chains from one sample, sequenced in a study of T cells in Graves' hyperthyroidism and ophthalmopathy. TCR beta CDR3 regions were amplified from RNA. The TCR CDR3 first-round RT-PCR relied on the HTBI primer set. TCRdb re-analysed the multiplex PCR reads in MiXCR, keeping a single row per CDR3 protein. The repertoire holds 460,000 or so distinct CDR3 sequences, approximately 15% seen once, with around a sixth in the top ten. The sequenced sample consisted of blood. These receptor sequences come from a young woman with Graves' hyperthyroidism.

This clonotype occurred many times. CDR3 nucleotide sequence: TGTGCCAGCAGCCCCTGGAGTAGCGGAGGCACCGGGGAGCTGTTTTTT. Amino acid sequence: CASSPWSSGGTGELFF. This rearrangement joins TRBV6-1 to TRBJ2-2; D might be TRBD2 (6 bases). The V and J ends lost 6 bases and 4 bases respectively, with 18 bases between them. The CDR3 runs to 16 residues. Germline V gene data show CDR1 as MNHNS and CDR2 as SASEGT.

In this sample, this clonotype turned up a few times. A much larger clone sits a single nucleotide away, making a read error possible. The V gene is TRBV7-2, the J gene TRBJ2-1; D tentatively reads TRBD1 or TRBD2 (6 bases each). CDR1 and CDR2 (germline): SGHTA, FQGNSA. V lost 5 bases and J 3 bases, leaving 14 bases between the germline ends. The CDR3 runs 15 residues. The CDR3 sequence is CASSLGGRIYNEQFF. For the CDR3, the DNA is TGTGCCAGCAGCCTGGGGGGCAGAATCTACAATGAGCAGTTCTTC.

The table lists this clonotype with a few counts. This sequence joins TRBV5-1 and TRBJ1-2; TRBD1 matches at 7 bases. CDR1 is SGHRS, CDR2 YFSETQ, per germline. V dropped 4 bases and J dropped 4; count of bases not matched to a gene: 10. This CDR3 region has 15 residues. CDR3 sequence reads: CASSPAQGGVYGYTF. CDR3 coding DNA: TGCGCCAGCAGCCCAGCTCAGGGGGGCGTCTATGGCTACACCTTC.

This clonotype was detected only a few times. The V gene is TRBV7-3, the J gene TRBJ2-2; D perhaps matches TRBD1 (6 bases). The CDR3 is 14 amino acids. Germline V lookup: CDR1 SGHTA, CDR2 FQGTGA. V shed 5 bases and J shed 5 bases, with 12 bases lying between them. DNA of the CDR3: TGTGCCAGCAGCGAGACAGGACCTACCGGGGAGCTGTTTTTT. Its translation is CASSETGPTGELFF. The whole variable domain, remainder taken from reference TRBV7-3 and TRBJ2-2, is GAGVSQTPSNKVTEKGKYVELRCDPISGHTALYWYRQSLGQGPEFLIYFQGTGAADDSGLPNDRFFAVRPEGSVSTLKIQRTERGDSAVYLCASSETGPTGELFFGEGSRLTVL.

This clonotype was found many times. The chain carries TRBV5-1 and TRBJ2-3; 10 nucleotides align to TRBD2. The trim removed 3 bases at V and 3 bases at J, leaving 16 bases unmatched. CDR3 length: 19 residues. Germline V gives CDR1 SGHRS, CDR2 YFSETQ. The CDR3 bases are TGCGCCAGCAGCTACCCCATAAATACTAGCGGGATAAGAACAGATACGCAGTATTTT. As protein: CASSYPINTSGIRTDTQYF.

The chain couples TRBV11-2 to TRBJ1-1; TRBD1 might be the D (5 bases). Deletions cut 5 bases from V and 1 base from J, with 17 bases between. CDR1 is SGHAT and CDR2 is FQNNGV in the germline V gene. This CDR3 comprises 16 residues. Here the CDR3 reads CASSRITGPRNTEAFF. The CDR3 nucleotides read TGTGCCAGCAGCCGGATTACGGGACCGAGGAACACTGAAGCTTTCTTT.

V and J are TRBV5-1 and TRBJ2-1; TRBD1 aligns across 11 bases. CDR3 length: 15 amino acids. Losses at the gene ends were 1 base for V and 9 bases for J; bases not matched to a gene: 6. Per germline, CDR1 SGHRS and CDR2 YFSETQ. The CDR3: CASSLSGQGAAEQFF. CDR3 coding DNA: TGCGCCAGCAGCTTGTCCGGACAGGGGGCAGCTGAGCAGTTCTTC.

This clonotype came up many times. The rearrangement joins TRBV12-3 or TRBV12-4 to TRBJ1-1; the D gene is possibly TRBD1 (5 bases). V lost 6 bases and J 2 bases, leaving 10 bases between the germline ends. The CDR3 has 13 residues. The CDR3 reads CASRPTVNTEAFF. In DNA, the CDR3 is TGTGCCAGCAGACCGACAGTTAACACTGAAGCTTTCTTT.

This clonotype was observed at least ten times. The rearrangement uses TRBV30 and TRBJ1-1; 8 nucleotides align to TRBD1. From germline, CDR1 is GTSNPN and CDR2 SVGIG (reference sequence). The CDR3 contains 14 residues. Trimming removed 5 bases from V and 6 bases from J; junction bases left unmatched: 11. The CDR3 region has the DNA TGTGCCTGGGGGAACCAGGGGGCGGGCGCTGAAGCTTTCTTT. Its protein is CAWGNQGAGAEAFF.

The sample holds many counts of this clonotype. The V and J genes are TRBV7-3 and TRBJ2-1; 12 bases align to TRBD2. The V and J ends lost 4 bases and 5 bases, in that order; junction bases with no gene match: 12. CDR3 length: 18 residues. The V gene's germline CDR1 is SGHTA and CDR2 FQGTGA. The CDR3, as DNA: TGTGCCAGCAGCTCCCCATTTTCTAGCGGGAGGGCTAACAATGAGCAGTTCTTC. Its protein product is CASSSPFSSGRANNEQFF.

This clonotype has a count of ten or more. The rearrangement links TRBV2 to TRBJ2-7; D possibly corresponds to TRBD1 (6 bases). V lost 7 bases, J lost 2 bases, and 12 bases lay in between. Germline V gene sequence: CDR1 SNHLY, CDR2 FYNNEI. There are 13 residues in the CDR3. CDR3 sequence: CASTRDTAYEQYV. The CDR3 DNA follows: TGTGCCAGCACCAGGGACACCGCCTACGAGCAGTACGTC.

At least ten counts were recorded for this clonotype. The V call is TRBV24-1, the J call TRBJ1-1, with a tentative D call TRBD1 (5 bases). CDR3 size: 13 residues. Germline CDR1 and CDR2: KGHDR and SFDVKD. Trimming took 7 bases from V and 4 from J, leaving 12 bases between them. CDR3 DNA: TGTGCCACCAGGGTATCAACAGGCACTGAAGCTTTCTTT. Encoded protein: CATRVSTGTEAFF.

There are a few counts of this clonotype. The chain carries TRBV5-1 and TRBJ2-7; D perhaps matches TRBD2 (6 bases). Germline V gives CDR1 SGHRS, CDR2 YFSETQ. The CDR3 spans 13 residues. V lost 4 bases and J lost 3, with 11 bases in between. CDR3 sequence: CASSPTGLYEQYV. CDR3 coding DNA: TGCGCCAGCAGCCCAACGGGACTCTACGAGCAGTACGTC.

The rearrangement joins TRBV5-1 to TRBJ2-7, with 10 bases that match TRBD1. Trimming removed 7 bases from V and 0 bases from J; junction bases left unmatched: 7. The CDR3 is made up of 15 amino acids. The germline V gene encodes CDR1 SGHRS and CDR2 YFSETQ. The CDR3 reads CASGTGTGDSYEQYV. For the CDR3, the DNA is TGCGCCAGCGGAACCGGGACAGGGGACTCCTACGAGCAGTACGTC.

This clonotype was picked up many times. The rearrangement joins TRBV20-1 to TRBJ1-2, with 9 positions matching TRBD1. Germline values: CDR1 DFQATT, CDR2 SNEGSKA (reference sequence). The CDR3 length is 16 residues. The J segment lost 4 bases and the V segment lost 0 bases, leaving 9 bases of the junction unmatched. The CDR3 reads CSARETGTGIFYGYTF. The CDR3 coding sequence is TGCAGTGCTAGAGAGACCGGGACAGGGATATTCTATGGCTACACCTTC.